This is a list of T cell receptor beta chains from one sample in a study of T-cell reconstitution after alpha-beta-depleted transplantation in children. TCRdb reprocessed the PCR reads with MiXCR, giving one entry per CDR3 protein. Among approximately 150,000 distinct CDR3 sequences listed, 8.8% were seen once. The sample here was PBMCs, mostly from graft donor cells, taken 180 days after TCRalphabeta/CD19-depleted stem cell transplant. The receptor set was obtained from a female patient aged 2-15 years who had a stem cell transplant for congenital amegakaryocytic thrombocytopenia, so the T cells may come from the graft donor. The CDR3 runs from the conserved cysteine through the conserved F or W. D genes are given only for firm matches.

>TRBV29-1|-|TRBJ2-2
CSVGRGGKGGELFF
>TRBV30|TRBD1|TRBJ2-5
CAWRTQGQETQYF
>TRBV5-1|-|TRBJ1-2
CASSEVPAYGYTF
>TRBV5-1|TRBD1|TRBJ1-2
CASAGDSHYGYTF
>TRBV20-1|TRBD2|TRBJ2-7
CSARDTGGPLYEQYF
>TRBV20-1|-|TRBJ1-2
CSASQGIYGYTF
>TRBV20-1|-|TRBJ2-3
CSAWTFNTDTQYF
>TRBV7-9|TRBD1|TRBJ2-5
CASSYPRDRGFGETQYF
>TRBV28|-|TRBJ2-2
CASSRSGRGVPGELFF
>TRBV5-1|-|TRBJ2-3
CASSFSGVTDTQYF
>TRBV24-1|-|TRBJ2-3
CATSDLVQDGTQYF
>TRBV29-1|TRBD1|TRBJ2-7
CSHRTGGEQYF
>TRBV7-8|TRBD1|TRBJ1-1
CASSLLRTGDTEAFF
>TRBV9|-|TRBJ1-2
CASSAPTWGGYYGYTF
>TRBV19|-|TRBJ2-2
CASSRAGRGTGELFF
>TRBV7-9|-|TRBJ1-2
CASSLAGKANYGYTF
>TRBV7-2|-|TRBJ1-6
CASTTVGSVASPLHF
>TRBV12-3/TRBV12-4|TRBD2|TRBJ2-1
CASRIAGVPYNEQFF
>TRBV23-1|TRBD1|TRBJ2-7
CASSQSDRVELTDEQYF
>TRBV12-3/TRBV12-4|-|TRBJ2-7
CASSPGVPKGSGVRRYEQYF
>TRBV7-8|TRBD1|TRBJ2-7
CASSFPGTGGFYEQYF
>TRBV5-5|-|TRBJ2-3
CASSQALGSTDTQYF
>TRBV12-3/TRBV12-4|-|TRBJ2-1
CASSLDSGRIHPEQFF
>TRBV5-5|-|TRBJ1-2
CASSFSQGDYGYTF
>TRBV24-1|TRBD1|TRBJ2-1
CATSDFETGDNEQFF
>TRBV5-1|TRBD2|TRBJ2-5
CASSHPGGQETQYF
>TRBV20-1|TRBD2|TRBJ2-1
CSARRTSGIPNEQFF
>TRBV10-2|-|TRBJ2-3
CASFGRESTASTDTQYF
>TRBV6-5|-|TRBJ1-1
CASSYSNTNTEAFF
>TRBV5-1|TRBD2|TRBJ2-1
CASSLELWEGPNNEQFF
>TRBV7-2|-|TRBJ1-1
CASSLKGQVNTEAFF
>TRBV20-1|TRBD1|TRBJ1-6
CSARSGGQGYSPLHF
>TRBV20-1|TRBD2|TRBJ2-1
CSARRVAGKYNEQFF
>TRBV5-1|TRBD1|TRBJ2-7
CASSLEGQGIYEQYF
>TRBV16|-|TRBJ1-2
CASSQYSPFGYTF
>TRBV20-1|TRBD2|TRBJ2-7
CSARDRGTSGYLAHEQYF
>TRBV20-1|-|TRBJ2-1
CSAGQHARYNEQFF
>TRBV10-3|-|TRBJ2-1
CAISERFDLSSYNEQFF
>TRBV20-1|-|TRBJ2-7
CSARMAGTYEQYF
>TRBV12-3/TRBV12-4|-|TRBJ2-1
CASSLDGPYNEQFF
>TRBV12-3/TRBV12-4|-|TRBJ2-1
CASSLDGGFNEQFF
>TRBV29-1|-|TRBJ2-5
CSVEDRSQGETQYF
>TRBV20-1|-|TRBJ1-4
CSASRDGGEKLFF
>TRBV27|-|TRBJ1-3
CASITLAGPGNTIYF
>TRBV2|-|TRBJ2-7
CASSSGLGYEQYF
>TRBV7-2|TRBD1|TRBJ2-1
CASSLGDRVPYNEQFF
>TRBV27|-|TRBJ2-1
CASIRPPFF
>TRBV7-2|-|TRBJ1-4
CRVEATNEKLFF
>TRBV28|-|TRBJ2-7
CASWDRGVQYF
>TRBV5-1|TRBD1|TRBJ1-2
CASSAGTGGFGYTF